Below, 14 T cell receptor beta chains from the same sample are listed, as sequenced in a study of technical replicates of blood from a few donors. Produced via immunoSEQ multiplex PCR; TCRdb's table is partial and in-frame only. The sample lists around 92,000 clones, roughly 95% occurring once. Sequencing input: T cells isolated from PBMCs. The receptors come from a human donor in good health.

The chain combines TRBV27 with TRBJ2-1, with D perhaps TRBD1 (5 bases). Germline CDR1 and CDR2: MNHEY and SMNVEV (reference sequence). V was pared by 6 bases and J by 6 bases, with 15 bases between. The CDR3 covers 14 residues. The CDR3 nucleotides are TGTGCCAGCAGCCCCAGGGCGTCGGGCAATGAGCAGTTCTTC. Protein product: CASSPRASGNEQFF.

The chain recombines TRBV5-1 with TRBJ1-6, with 9 bases that match TRBD1. The junction had 7 bases not matched to a gene; V was cut back by 4 bases and J by 8 bases. The CDR3 is 15 amino acids. Germline CDR1 reads SGHRS; CDR2 reads YFSETQ. The CDR3: CASSPGTGSYSPLHF. CDR3 DNA sequence: TGCGCCAGCAGCCCCGGGACAGGGAGTTATTCACCCCTCCACTTT.

This sequence joins TRBV30 and TRBJ2-7; D ambiguous. The CDR3 has 12 residues. CDR1 and CDR2 from the germline V gene are GTSNPN and SVGIG (reference sequence). Trimming removed 0 bases from V and 0 bases from J, with 3 bases in between. CDR3 region: CAWSVLSYEQYF. The CDR3 DNA sequence: TGTGCCTGGAGTGTCCTCTCCTACGAGCAGTACTTC.

The J gene is TRBJ1-4, the V gene TRBV27; perhaps TRBD1 as D (5 bases). CDR1 MNHEY and CDR2 SMNVEV come from the germline V gene (reference sequence). The CDR3 is made up of 16 amino acids. V was cut by 6 bases and J by 0 bases, with 14 bases left in between. For the CDR3, the DNA is TGTGCCAGCAGCCCAAGACAGTCTACAACTAATGAAAAACTGTTTTTT. It yields the protein CASSPRQSTTNEKLFF.

The chain employs TRBV5-1 and TRBJ2-1; 7 bases agree with TRBD2. With 0 bases clipped from V and 4 bases from J, the junction kept 10 bases outside the gene matches. CDR1 is SGHRS, CDR2 YFSETQ, per germline. There are 17 residues in the CDR3. The CDR3 DNA follows: TGCGCCAGCAGCTTGGGAAGCGGGGATTACCAATACAATGAGCAGTTCTTC. It encodes CASSLGSGDYQYNEQFF.

The chain recombines TRBV7-3 with TRBJ1-2; D perhaps matches TRBD1 (5 bases). V was cut by 5 bases and J by 3 bases, with 19 bases left in between. The germline gives CDR1 SGHTA, CDR2 FQGTGA. The CDR3 length is 16 residues. CDR3 sequence reads: CASSTRGSPGDYGYTF. The CDR3 bases are TGTGCCAGCAGCACTCGGGGGTCCCCGGGCGACTATGGCTACACCTTC.

The rearrangement links TRBV5-5 to TRBJ2-7, with 9 bases aligning to TRBD1. The germline CDR1 and CDR2 sequences are SGHKS and YYEKEE (reference sequence). Trimming removed 6 bases from V and 4 bases from J; junction bases left unmatched: 8. This CDR3 is 14 amino acids long. CDR3 nucleotide sequence: TGTGCCAGCACCTTCACAGGGGGCGTATACGAGCAGTACTTC. Translation gives CASTFTGGVYEQYF.

This clone was observed once. This chain links TRBV11-3 with TRBJ1-6, with D unclear. CDR3 length: 17 residues. Trimming removed 5 bases from V and 6 bases from J, with 20 bases in between. The germline V gene encodes CDR1 SGHNT and CDR2 YENEEA. The CDR3 DNA reads as TGTGCCAGCAGCCAAACCCGTGGAGGGAAAACTAATTCACCCCTCCACTTT. Its protein is CASSQTRGGKTNSPLHF.

The chain links TRBV2 to TRBJ2-2; 7 nucleotides agree with TRBD1. CDR1 and CDR2 (germline): SNHLY, FYNNEI. The CDR3 consists of 15 residues. The junction had 6 bases not matched to a gene; V was cut back by 6 bases and J by 2 bases. The CDR3 region is CASSLDRENTGELFF. CDR3 DNA sequence: TGTGCCAGCAGCCTAGACAGGGAAAACACCGGGGAGCTGTTTTTT.

The chain joins TRBV7-2 to TRBJ1-3, with 7 bases lining up with TRBD1. The CDR3 consists of 15 residues. The V and J ends lost 4 bases and 2 bases, in that order; junction bases with no gene match: 5. Germline CDR1 SGHTA, CDR2 FQGNSA. Here the CDR3 reads CASSSDREPGNTIYF. The CDR3 DNA reads as TGTGCCAGCAGCTCAGACAGGGAACCTGGAAACACCATATATTTT. The whole variable domain, filled in from reference TRBV7-2 and TRBJ1-3, reads GAGVSQSPSNKVTEKGKDVELRCDPISGHTALYWYRQSLGQGLEFLIYFQGNSAPDKSGLPSDRFSAERTGGSVSTLTIQRTQQEDSAVYLCASSSDREPGNTIYFGEGSWLTVV.

The CDR3 region is CASSAGQGRASTDTQYF. The CDR3 coding sequence is TGTGCCAGCAGCGCGGGACAGGGAAGGGCTAGCACAGATACGCAGTATTTT. This chain uses TRBV9 with TRBJ2-3; TRBD1 aligns across 9 bases. Germline V CDR1 and CDR2: SGDLS, YYNGEE. Germline trimming cut 3 bases from V and 0 bases from J; bases unmatched to any gene: 8. This CDR3 is built from 17 residues.

V is TRBV5-4 and J is TRBJ2-3, with D possibly being TRBD1 (6 bases). Trimming cost V 4 bases and J 2 bases, with 11 bases left between them. CDR1 SGHNT and CDR2 YYREEE come from the germline V gene (reference sequence). The CDR3 spans 14 residues. The CDR3 nucleotides read TGTGCCAGCAGCAGCGGACAGATCACAGATACGCAGTATTTT. It yields the protein CASSSGQITDTQYF.

This rearrangement joins TRBV5-6 to TRBJ1-5; no clear D gene. Germline V gives CDR1 SGHDT, CDR2 YYEEEE. The CDR3 is made up of 14 amino acids. V lost 0 bases and J lost 8, with 12 bases in between. The CDR3 nucleotides read TGTGCCAGCAGCTTGGTAGGGAGCGGGGAGCCCCAGCATTTT. The encoded protein is CASSLVGSGEPQHF. The variable domain in full, with the rest retrieved from reference TRBV5-6 and TRBJ1-5, is DAGVTQSPTHLIKTRGQQVTLRCSPKSGHDTVSWYQQALGQGPQFIFQYYEEEERQRGNFPDRFSGHQFPNYSSELNVNALLLGDSALYLCASSLVGSGEPQHFGDGTRLSIL.

V and J are TRBV28 and TRBJ1-5, with TRBD1 matching over 8 bases. The CDR3 extends over 20 amino acids. Germline values: CDR1 MDHEN, CDR2 SYDVKM. V lost 5 bases and J lost 2; bases outside the gene matches: 20. In DNA, the CDR3 is TGTGCCAGCAGTCCCCGTCCAGGGGGCCCTAAATTCACGGGCAATCAGCCCCAGCATTTT. Protein product: CASSPRPGGPKFTGNQPQHF.